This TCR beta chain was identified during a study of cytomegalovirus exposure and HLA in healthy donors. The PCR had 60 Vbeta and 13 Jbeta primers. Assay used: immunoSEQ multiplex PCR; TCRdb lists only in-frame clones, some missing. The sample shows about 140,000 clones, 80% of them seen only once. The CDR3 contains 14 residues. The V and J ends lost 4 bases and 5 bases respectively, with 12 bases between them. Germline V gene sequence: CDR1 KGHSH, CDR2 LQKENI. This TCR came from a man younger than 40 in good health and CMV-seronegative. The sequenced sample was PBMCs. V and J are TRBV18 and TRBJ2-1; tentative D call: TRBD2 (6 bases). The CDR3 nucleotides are TGTGCCAGCTCACAGAGATCGGGGGACAATGAGCAGTTCTTC. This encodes CASSQRSGDNEQFF.